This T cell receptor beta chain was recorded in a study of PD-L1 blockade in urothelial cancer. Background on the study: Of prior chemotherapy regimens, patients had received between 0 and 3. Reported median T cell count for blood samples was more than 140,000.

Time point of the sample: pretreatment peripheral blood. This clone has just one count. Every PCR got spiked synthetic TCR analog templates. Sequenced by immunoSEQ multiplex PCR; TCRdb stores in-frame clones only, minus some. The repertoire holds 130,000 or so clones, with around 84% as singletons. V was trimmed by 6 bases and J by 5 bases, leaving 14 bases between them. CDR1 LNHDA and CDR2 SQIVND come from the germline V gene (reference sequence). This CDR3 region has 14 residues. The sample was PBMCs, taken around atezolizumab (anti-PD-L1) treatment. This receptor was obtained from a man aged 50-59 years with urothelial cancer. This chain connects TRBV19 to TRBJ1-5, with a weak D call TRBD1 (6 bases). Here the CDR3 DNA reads TGTGCCAGTAGCAAGGGGGAGACTTATCAGCCCCAGCATTTT. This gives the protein CASSKGETYQPQHF.